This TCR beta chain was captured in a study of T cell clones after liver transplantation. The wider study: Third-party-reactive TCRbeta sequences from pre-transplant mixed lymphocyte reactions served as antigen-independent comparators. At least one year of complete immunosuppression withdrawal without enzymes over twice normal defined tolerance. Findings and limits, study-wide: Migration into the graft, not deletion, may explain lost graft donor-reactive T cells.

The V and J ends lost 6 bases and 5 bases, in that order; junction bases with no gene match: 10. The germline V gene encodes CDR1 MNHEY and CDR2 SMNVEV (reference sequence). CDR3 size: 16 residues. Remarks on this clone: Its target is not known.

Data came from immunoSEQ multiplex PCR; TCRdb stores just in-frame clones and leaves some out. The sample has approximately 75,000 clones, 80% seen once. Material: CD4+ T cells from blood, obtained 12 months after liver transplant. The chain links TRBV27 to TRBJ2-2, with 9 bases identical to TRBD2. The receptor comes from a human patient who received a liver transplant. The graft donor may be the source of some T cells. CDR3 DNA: TGTGCCAGCAGGGGGTATAGCGGGAGAAGGACCGGGGAGCTGTTTTTT. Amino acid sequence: CASRGYSGRRTGELFF.